This T cell receptor beta chain was identified during a study of CD8+CD57+ T cells in acquired aplastic anemia. Background on the study: On average, sorted CD4+ and CD8+ cells gave about 3.1 ug of DNA. Study results and limitations: Patients and controls had CD8+ Simpson's diversity values that were not significantly distinct. Patients and controls turned out to have approximately 29 CD8+ CDR3 sequences in common.

CD8+CD57+ cell expansion, shown by flow cytometry, had occurred in the patients selected for sequencing. Patients had received no therapy at the time of blood sampling. Per the germline V gene, CDR1 is ENHRY and CDR2 is SYGVKD. Trimming removed 6 bases at V and 3 bases at J, with 8 bases between. The CDR3 is 12 residues long. Genomic DNA served as template for TCR beta VDJ and CDR3 profiling. TCRdb used MiXCR to reprocess the reads, holding one entry per CDR3 protein. The table shows 150,000 to 200,000 distinct CDR3 sequences, with roughly 45% occurring only once. The sample holds many counts of this clonotype. Its antigen remains unknown.

Source material: sorted CD4+, CD8+, or CD8+CD57+ T cells (not recorded which) from PBMCs. The clonotype originates from a human donor with aplastic anemia. This chain connects TRBV10-3 to TRBJ2-5; weak D call: TRBD1 (6 bases). The DNA for the CDR3 is TGTGCCATCAGCCAGGGGAAAGAGACCCAGTACTTC. As protein: CAISQGKETQYF.